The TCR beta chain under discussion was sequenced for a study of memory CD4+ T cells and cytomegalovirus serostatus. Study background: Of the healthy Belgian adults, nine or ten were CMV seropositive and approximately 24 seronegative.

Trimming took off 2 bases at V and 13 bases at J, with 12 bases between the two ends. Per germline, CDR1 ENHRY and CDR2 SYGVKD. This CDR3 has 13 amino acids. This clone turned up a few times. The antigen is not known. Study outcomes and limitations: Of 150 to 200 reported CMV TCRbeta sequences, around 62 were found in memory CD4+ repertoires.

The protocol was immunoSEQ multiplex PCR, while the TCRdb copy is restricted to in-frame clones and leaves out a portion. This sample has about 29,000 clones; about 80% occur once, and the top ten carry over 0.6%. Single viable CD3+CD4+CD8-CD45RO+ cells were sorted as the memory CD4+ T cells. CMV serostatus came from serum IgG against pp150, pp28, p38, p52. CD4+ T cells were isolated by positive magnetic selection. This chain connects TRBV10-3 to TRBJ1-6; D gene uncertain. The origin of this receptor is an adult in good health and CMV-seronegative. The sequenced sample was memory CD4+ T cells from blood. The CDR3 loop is CAISETSPGPLHF. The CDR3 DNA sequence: TGTGCCATCAGTGAGACCTCCCCGGGTCCCCTCCACTTT.